Listed below are T cell receptor beta chains from one sample, sequenced in a study of shared clonotypes between healthy human individuals. Here immunoSEQ multiplex PCR was the method, and the copy in TCRdb shows in-frame clones only, minus some. The profile covers about 1.1 million clones, with around 78% appearing a single time and roughly 0.57% taken by the ten largest. Sequencing input: memory CD4+ T cells from PBMCs. These receptors were obtained from a man between 18 and 35 years old in good health. Some clones in this sample may be carry-over from other donors' samples. Both conserved end residues are part of each CDR3. The D gene is left open where the match is weak. The size of a clone is reported for some rows only, either as once, few or many, or as a class for expanded clones.

TRBD2,few,TRBJ2-1,TRBV27,CASSLSLSSGINEQFF,TGTGCCAGCAGTTTATCATTGTCTAGCGGGATCAATGAGCAGTTCTTC
TRBD2,NA,TRBJ2-1,TRBV18,CASSPTSGSKNEQFF,TGTGCCAGCTCCCCTACTAGCGGGAGTAAAAATGAGCAGTTCTTC
TRBD1,NA,TRBJ1-1,TRBV5-1,CASSASRGGFTEAFF,TGCGCCAGCAGCGCAAGCAGGGGGGGATTCACTGAAGCTTTCTTT
NA,NA,TRBJ1-1,TRBV5-1,CASSPLRGTEAFF,TGCGCCAGCAGCCCCCTTCGGGGGACTGAAGCTTTCTTT
NA,many,TRBJ2-5,TRBV5-1,CASSLGETQGTQYF,TGCGCCAGCAGCTTGGGGGAAACACAGGGGACCCAGTACTTC
NA,many,TRBJ1-2,TRBV5-4,CASKAIDYGYTF,TGTGCCAGCAAGGCTATCGACTATGGCTACACCTTC
NA,NA,TRBJ2-1,TRBV5-1,CASSLAAAVGLQFF,TGCGCCAGCAGCTTGGCCGCCGCCGTCGGTTTACAGTTCTTC
NA,once,TRBJ1-5,TRBV29-1,CSVGAIDQPQHF,TGCAGCGTTGGGGCCATAGATCAGCCCCAGCATTTT
TRBD1,once,TRBJ2-7,TRBV25-1,CASSEDRGLDYEQYF,TGTGCCAGCAGTGAGGACAGGGGGCTGGACTACGAGCAGTACTTC
NA,few,TRBJ1-5,TRBV5-1,CASSLGPGYSNQPQHF,TGCGCCAGCAGCTTGGGGCCAGGCTATAGCAATCAGCCCCAGCATTTT
NA,NA,TRBJ2-1,TRBV11-2,CASSLSSGAAYNEQFF,TGTGCCAGCAGCCTCTCCTCGGGGGCGGCCTACAATGAGCAGTTCTTC
TRBD1,NA,TRBJ1-1,TRBV7-2,CASSFSPGGYTEAFF,TGTGCCAGCAGCTTTTCCCCAGGGGGTTACACTGAAGCTTTCTTT
NA,NA,TRBJ2-5,TRBV5-6,CASSLSGGTQYF,TGTGCCAGCAGCTTGTCTGGGGGTACCCAGTACTTC
NA,NA,TRBJ2-7,TRBV20-1,CSAPWGDSQYF,TGCAGTGCTCCCTGGGGCGACTCGCAGTACTTC
NA,NA,TRBJ2-5,TRBV27,CASRVTVASWETQYF,TGTGCCAGCAGGGTTACAGTCGCCTCTTGGGAGACCCAGTACTTC
TRBD2,NA,TRBJ2-1,TRBV7-2,CASSPRLAAYEQFF,TGTGCCAGCAGCCCCAGACTAGCTGCTTATGAGCAGTTCTTC
NA,NA,TRBJ1-4,TRBV4-2,CATGGGVDEKLFF,TGTGCCACTGGGGGAGGGGTTGATGAAAAACTGTTTTTT
TRBD2,once,TRBJ2-7,TRBV5-1,CASSLQREVYEQYF,TGCGCCAGCAGCTTGCAGCGGGAGGTCTACGAGCAGTACTTC
NA,NA,TRBJ2-7,TRBV5-1,CASSKDTYEQYF,TGCGCCAGCAGCAAAGACACCTACGAGCAGTACTTC
NA,NA,TRBJ1-5,TRBV27,CASSLSSDQPQHF,TGTGCCAGCAGTTTATCGTCAGATCAGCCCCAGCATTTT
NA,NA,TRBJ2-1,TRBV2,CASSENRTPWAEQFF,TGTGCCAGCAGTGAAAACAGGACGCCCTGGGCTGAGCAGTTCTTC
TRBD2,NA,TRBJ2-3,TRBV9,CASSAEAGGQADTQYF,TGTGCCAGCAGCGCGGAAGCGGGAGGCCAGGCAGATACGCAGTATTTT
TRBD2,NA,TRBJ2-3,TRBV7-3,CASSPGLAGFGGDTQYF,TGTGCCAGCAGCCCGGGACTAGCGGGCTTCGGGGGTGATACGCAGTATTTT
TRBD1,NA,TRBJ2-7,TRBV6-1,CASRAQGQPYYEQYF,TGTGCCAGTCGGGCCCAGGGACAGCCTTACTACGAGCAGTACTTC
TRBD2,many,TRBJ2-7,TRBV19,CASAGLAGGEQYF,TGTGCCAGTGCGGGACTAGCGGGAGGCGAGCAGTACTTC
NA,NA,TRBJ1-3,TRBV11-2,CASSLDPFSGNTIYF,TGTGCCAGCAGCTTAGATCCATTCTCTGGAAACACCATATATTTT
NA,NA,TRBJ2-5,TRBV5-1,CASSLGLFGGRETQYF,TGCGCCAGCAGCTTGGGTTTGTTCGGGGGGCGAGAGACCCAGTACTTC
TRBD1,NA,TRBJ1-4,TRBV9,CASSEQGAGEKLFF,TGTGCCAGCAGCGAGCAGGGGGCTGGAGAAAAACTGTTTTTT
NA,once,TRBJ2-5,TRBV30,CAWSVGQGKTQYF,TGTGCCTGGAGTGTAGGGCAGGGGAAGACCCAGTACTTC
NA,once,TRBJ2-7,TRBV9,CASSQTGGLREQYF,TGTGCCAGCAGCCAGACGGGGGGCCTCCGCGAGCAGTACTTC
NA,NA,TRBJ1-4,TRBV6-1,CASIRNTGEKLFF,TGTGCCAGCATTCGAAACACCGGGGAAAAACTGTTTTTT
NA,NA,TRBJ2-2,TRBV7-6,CASSQRAGFDTGELFF,TGTGCCAGCAGCCAAAGGGCGGGGTTTGATACCGGGGAGCTGTTTTTT
TRBD1,NA,TRBJ1-4,TRBV7-3,CASSLQHEAGQRNEKLFF,TGTGCCAGCAGCTTACAACACGAAGCGGGACAGCGTAATGAAAAACTGTTTTTT
TRBD1,NA,TRBJ2-3,TRBV19,CASKSSPGQGVADTQYF,TGTGCCAGCAAGTCGTCCCCCGGACAGGGTGTAGCAGATACGCAGTATTTT
NA,few,TRBJ2-5,TRBV5-6,CASSRGTQETQYF,TGTGCCAGCAGCCGTGGGACCCAAGAGACCCAGTACTTC
TRBD2,NA,TRBJ2-1,TRBV7-2,CASSQTSGYNEQFF,TGTGCCAGCAGCCAAACTAGCGGCTACAATGAGCAGTTCTTC
TRBD1,NA,TRBJ1-1,TRBV6-5,CASSYSGTGPKAFF,TGTGCCAGCAGTTACTCGGGGACAGGGCCTAAAGCTTTCTTT
NA,NA,TRBJ2-1,TRBV6-5,CASSYSTRDEQFF,TGTGCCAGCAGTTACTCGACGCGAGATGAGCAGTTCTTC
NA,NA,TRBJ2-5,TRBV7-8,CASSPTRNGETQYF,TGTGCCAGCAGCCCGACTAGGAACGGAGAGACCCAGTACTTC
TRBD2,NA,TRBJ2-1,TRBV27,CASSLYLGELAGVVNEQFF,TGTGCCAGCAGTTTATACTTAGGGGAACTAGCGGGAGTGGTCAATGAGCAGTTCTTC
NA,few,TRBJ2-5,TRBV2,CASRGYQETQYF,TGTGCCAGCAGGGGCTACCAAGAGACCCAGTACTTC
NA,many,TRBJ2-2,TRBV9,CASSVGAGANTGELFF,TGTGCCAGCAGCGTAGGGGCAGGGGCGAACACCGGGGAGCTGTTTTTT
NA,NA,TRBJ2-3,TRBV11-1,CASSQLGAAASTDTQYF,TGTGCCAGCAGCCAACTAGGGGCAGCGGCTAGCACAGATACGCAGTATTTT
TRBD2,NA,TRBJ2-1,TRBV7-8,CASSLGRLASNEQFF,TGTGCCAGCAGCTTAGGCCGACTAGCCTCCAATGAGCAGTTCTTC
NA,NA,TRBJ1-3,TRBV21-1,CASSKEGRTGLCGNTIYF,TGTGCCAGCAGCAAAGAAGGACGGACAGGTTTATGTGGAAACACCATATATTTT